These 12 T cell receptor beta chains were sequenced from one sample in a study of cytomegalovirus exposure and HLA in healthy donors. A multiplex PCR was run with 60 Vbeta primers and 13 Jbeta primers. This table comes from immunoSEQ multiplex PCR, and its TCRdb copy is limited to in-frame clones, with some not included. The data contain 100,000 to 150,000 clones, approximately 80% of them singletons. Sample: PBMCs. The receptors derive from a man between 18 and 29 years old in good health and CMV-seronegative.

This rearrangement joins TRBV4-2 to TRBJ1-1, with no clear D. Deletions cut 6 bases from V and 2 bases from J, with 13 bases between. The germline V gene has CDR1 LGHNA and CDR2 YNFKEQ. The CDR3 has 14 amino acids. DNA for the CDR3: TGTGCCAGCAGGGTTCTCGCGGCAAACACTGAAGCTTTCTTT. This translates into CASRVLAANTEAFF.

The gene calls are TRBV4-1 and TRBJ2-5; D might be TRBD1 (6 bases). There are 16 residues in the CDR3. V dropped 1 base and J dropped 5 bases, with 17 bases sitting between them. CDR1 and CDR2 (germline): MGHRA, YSYEKL. The CDR3 coding sequence is TGCGCCAGCAGCCAAGCTGAGACTGTGGGGGCTGAGACCCAGTACTTC. Residues: CASSQAETVGAETQYF.

The chain has TRBV10-1 and TRBJ1-1; D might be TRBD1 (5 bases). The CDR3 is made up of 21 amino acids. Germline loops: CDR1 WNHNN, CDR2 SYGVQD (reference sequence). Between the trimmed V and J ends, which lost 0 bases and 1 base, there was a span of 27 bases. The CDR3 nucleotides are TGCGCCAGCAGTGAGTCGATCTCCGAGTCCGGCCAGGGTATTAGGAACACTGAAGCTTTCTTT. Translated, it gives CASSESISESGQGIRNTEAFF.

The J gene is TRBJ1-5, the V gene TRBV19, with 9 positions matching TRBD1. The CDR3 totals 15 residues. CDR1 and CDR2 from the germline V gene are LNHDA and SQIVND (reference sequence). V lost 4 bases to trimming and J lost 4 bases; unmatched junction nucleotides: 5. The CDR3 DNA reads TGTGCCAGTAGTAACTGGGGACAGGGTAATCAGCCCCAGCATTTT. This gives the protein CASSNWGQGNQPQHF.

The chain uses TRBV10-3 and TRBJ1-1; no reliable D call. The CDR3 runs to 14 residues. Germline V gene sequence: CDR1 ENHRY, CDR2 SYGVKD. V dropped 1 base and J dropped 0 bases, with 6 bases sitting between them. CDR3 loop: CAISEWQLNTEAFF. Written as DNA, the CDR3 is TGTGCCATCAGTGAGTGGCAGTTGAACACTGAAGCTTTCTTT.

The chain recombines TRBV18 with TRBJ2-5, with D uncertain. CDR3 length: 14 amino acids. Germline V gene lookup returns CDR1 KGHSH and CDR2 LQKENI. Deletions cut 1 base from V and 1 base from J, with 7 bases between. CDR3 sequence (DNA): TGTGCCAGCTCACCACTGCGAAGCCAAGAGACCCAGTACTTC. This encodes CASSPLRSQETQYF.

This chain joins TRBV30 and TRBJ1-2; no definite D call. V gave up 3 bases and J gave up 6 bases, with 14 bases separating them. The CDR3 loop spans 13 amino acids. The germline gives CDR1 GTSNPN, CDR2 SVGIG (reference sequence). The CDR3 DNA is TGTGCCTGGAGGGGGAGGCCGCAGGATGGCTACACCTTC. Protein: CAWRGRPQDGYTF. Drawing the rest from reference TRBV30 and TRBJ1-2, the complete variable domain is SQTIHQWPATLVQPVGSPLSLECTVEGTSNPNLYWYRQAAGRGLQLLFYSVGIGQISSEVPQNLSASRPQDRQFILSSKKLLLSDSGFYLCAWRGRPQDGYTFGSGTRLTVV.

This clone was detected only a few times. The V call is TRBV7-2, the J call TRBJ2-5, with 15 nucleotides matching TRBD2. Germline loops: CDR1 SGHTA, CDR2 FQGNSA. CDR3 length equals 18 residues. The trim removed 5 bases at V and 0 bases at J, leaving 7 bases unmatched. In nucleotides, the CDR3 is TGTGCCAGCAGCCGGGGACTAGCGGGGGGCTTGAACCAAGAGACCCAGTACTTC. Amino acids: CASSRGLAGGLNQETQYF.

V is TRBV7-9 and J is TRBJ2-1, with 10 bases that match TRBD2. The CDR3 length is 14 residues. Trimming cost V 1 base and J 8 bases; bases outside gene matches: 2. Per germline, CDR1 SEHNR and CDR2 FQNEAQ (reference sequence). This chain's CDR3 is CASSLERGGYEQFF. The CDR3 DNA follows: TGTGCCAGCAGCTTAGAGCGGGGGGGCTATGAGCAGTTCTTC.

The genes are TRBV30 and TRBJ2-4; the match to TRBD2 covers 9 bases. The V segment lost 2 bases and the J segment 3 bases; nucleotides outside the gene matches: 8. Germline V gene data show CDR1 as GTSNPN and CDR2 as SVGIG (reference sequence). The CDR3 runs to 16 residues. The CDR3 DNA follows: TGTGCCTGGAGTCCCTTAGCGGGAGAGTTCAAAAACATTCAGTACTTC. Translating gives CAWSPLAGEFKNIQYF.

The chain recombines TRBV11-2 with TRBJ2-3; tentative D call: TRBD1 (5 bases). Per the germline V gene, CDR1 is SGHAT and CDR2 is FQNNGV. This CDR3 comprises 16 residues. V was pared by 5 bases and J by 2 bases, with 17 bases between. The CDR3 here is CASSRQGGVPTDTQYF. The CDR3 DNA reads TGTGCCAGCAGCAGGCAGGGTGGCGTCCCCACAGATACGCAGTATTTT.

CDR3 sequence: CASSVGVSGAQETQYF. The CDR3 nucleotides are TGTGCCAGCAGCGTAGGGGTTAGCGGGGCCCAAGAGACCCAGTACTTC. V usage is TRBV9 and J usage is TRBJ2-5; TRBD2 matches 8 bases. This CDR3 is 16 amino acids long. Germline V gene data show CDR1 as SGDLS and CDR2 as YYNGEE. V shed 0 bases, J shed 1 base, and the junction held 5 bases outside the gene matches.